This is a list of T cell receptor beta chains from one sample in a study of blood T cells in healthy people across ages. One entry per CDR3 protein results from TCRdb running MiXCR on the 5' RACE reads. The table records 1.8 million or so distinct CDR3 sequences, roughly two fifths of them present only once. The sequenced material came from blood. These receptors were collected from a human donor in good health. Both conserved end residues are part of each CDR3. A D gene is named only where the DNA matches it firmly. A clone size is listed for some rows: how often the clone was seen (once, few, many), or a class if it is expanded.

few	TRBV20-1	TRBD1	TRBJ2-7	TGCAGTACGATTGGGGACAGGGCTTTCGACGAGCAGTACTTC	CSTIGDRAFDEQYF
-	TRBV28	TRBD2	TRBJ2-5	TGTGCCAGCAGAAAGACCGGGACTAGCGGGGACCAAGAGACCCAGTACTTC	CASRKTGTSGDQETQYF
-	TRBV6-1	-	TRBJ2-7	TGTGCCAGCAGTGAACGCTCCTTAGTCGAGCAGTACTTC	CASSERSLVEQYF
few	TRBV4-1	-	TRBJ1-2	TGCGCCAGCACGGGGACCCGTAACTATGGCTACACCTTC	CASTGTRNYGYTF
-	TRBV20-1	-	TRBJ2-5	TGCAGTGCCCCAACTACCCAGGGGGAGACCCAGTACTTC	CSAPTTQGETQYF
-	TRBV10-3	-	TRBJ1-5	TGTGCCATCAGTGCGCAGGGCGGGAATCAGCCCCAGCATTTT	CAISAQGGNQPQHF
once	TRBV3-1	TRBD2	TRBJ2-1	TGTGCCAGCAGCCAATCGTCGCCTAGCGGGGGAAATGAGCAGTTCTTC	CASSQSSPSGGNEQFF
-	TRBV20-1	TRBD1	TRBJ1-4	TGCAGTGCTAGAGAGGCAGGGGGTGAAAAACTGTTTTTT	CSAREAGGEKLFF
-	TRBV28	-	TRBJ1-2	TGTGCCAGTTTTCCCCGGCGGGATCACTATGGCTACACCTTC	CASFPRRDHYGYTF
-	TRBV29-1	-	TRBJ2-7	TGCAGCGTTGAAGTTCGTACCGGATGCGAGCAGTACTTC	CSVEVRTGCEQYF
many	TRBV6-4	TRBD1	TRBJ1-2	TGTGCCAGCAGTGACTCTCCGGACAGGGCCTATGGCTACACCTTC	CASSDSPDRAYGYTF
-	TRBV7-6	-	TRBJ1-6	TGTGCCAGCAGCCCCGGTGGGGCAGCCACCAATTCACCCCTCCACTTT	CASSPGGAATNSPLHF
few	TRBV11-2	-	TRBJ2-3	TGTGCCAGCAGCTTATTCGGGGGTGCAGATACGCAGTATTTT	CASSLFGGADTQYF
few	TRBV7-2	-	TRBJ1-2	TGTGCCAGCAGCTTAGCGCAACAGGGTAAAGGCTACACCTTC	CASSLAQQGKGYTF
few	TRBV20-1	-	TRBJ1-2	TGCAGTGCTAGTTCCCAATTTAACTATGGCTACACCTTC	CSASSQFNYGYTF
few	TRBV7-9	-	TRBJ2-1	TGTGCCAGCAGCTTTTTGGACTCAACGCAGTTCTTC	CASSFLDSTQFF
-	TRBV28	-	TRBJ2-2	TGTGCCAGCAGTTTAGTCTACAACACCGGGGAGCTGTTTTTT	CASSLVYNTGELFF
few	TRBV6-5	-	TRBJ1-1	TGTGCCAGCAGTTACGCCAATCTCAAGGCAGCTTTCTTT	CASSYANLKAAFF
few	TRBV7-3	-	TRBJ2-1	TGTGCCAGCGGTCCAGGATGGGGGGAGGACTACAATGAGCAGTTCTTC	CASGPGWGEDYNEQFF
few	TRBV5-1	-	TRBJ2-1	TGCGCCAGCAGCTGGAACCCTGCCGGCGATGAGCAGTTCTTC	CASSWNPAGDEQFF
-	TRBV30	-	TRBJ2-4	TGTGCCTGGAGCCTCACGACGGGGGCAGCCAAAAACATTCAGTACTTC	CAWSLTTGAAKNIQYF
-	TRBV5-1	TRBD2	TRBJ2-1	TGCGCCAGCAGCTCGGGACTAGCGGCGCACAATGAGCAGTTCTTC	CASSSGLAAHNEQFF
-	TRBV6-6	TRBD2	TRBJ2-5	TGTGCCAGCAGTTACTCGACTAGCGGGGGCCTCCAAGAGACCCAGTACTTC	CASSYSTSGGLQETQYF
many	TRBV7-2	-	TRBJ2-7	TGTGCCAGCAGCTTTTCCTGGGGGGGCACAAGCTACGAGCAGTACTTC	CASSFSWGGTSYEQYF
-	TRBV7-2	-	TRBJ1-2	TGTGCCAGCAGCTTACACGCCACCTCCTATGGCTACACCTTC	CASSLHATSYGYTF
few	TRBV7-9	TRBD2	TRBJ2-4	TGTGCCAGCAGCTCCCCAGGACTAGCTCAACAAAACATTCAGTACTTC	CASSSPGLAQQNIQYF
-	TRBV28	-	TRBJ2-1	TGTGCCAGCAGTTTATGGGTCCGGGGCCAACAAACTCACAATGAGCAGTTCTTC	CASSLWVRGQQTHNEQFF
-	TRBV6-1	-	TRBJ1-6	TGTGCCAGCACCCGTTTGACTGGTTCACCCCCCCACTTT	CASTRLTGSPPHF
-	TRBV4-1	-	TRBJ1-4	TGCGCCAGCAGCCAAGAGTGGGGACTTAATGAAAAACTGTTTTTT	CASSQEWGLNEKLFF
-	TRBV4-3	-	TRBJ1-1	TGCGCCAGCAGCCAAGAATACATGAACACTGAAGCTTTCTTT	CASSQEYMNTEAFF
-	TRBV11-1	-	TRBJ2-1	TGTGCCAGCAGCTTAGCCGGGCCCAGTACTTCCTACAATGAGCGGTTCTTC	CASSLAGPSTSYNERFF
-	TRBV3-1	TRBD1	TRBJ2-1	TGTGCCAGCAGCCAAGGGACAGGGGTACATGAGCAGTTCTTC	CASSQGTGVHEQFF
-	TRBV5-5	-	TRBJ2-1	TGTGCCAGCAGCTTGATAGGGTTGGAGGAGGATGAGCAGTTCTTC	CASSLIGLEEDEQFF
-	TRBV4-1	-	TRBJ1-2	TGCGCCAGCAGCCAAGCTGGCCATTCCTACTATGGCTACACCTTC	CASSQAGHSYYGYTF
-	TRBV29-1	-	TRBJ1-1	TGCAGCGTTGTATCGCCGGGATCTGAAGCTTTCTTT	CSVVSPGSEAFF
-	TRBV24-1	-	TRBJ2-1	TGTGCCACCAGTGATGAGGCCTACAATGAGCAGTTCTTC	CATSDEAYNEQFF
many	TRBV9	TRBD2	TRBJ2-3	TGTGCCAGCAGCATTAGCGGGGCGACAGATACGCAGTATTTT	CASSISGATDTQYF
few	TRBV7-9	-	TRBJ2-3	TGTGCCAGCAGCCGGGAAACAGGGACGCAGTATTTT	CASSRETGTQYF
-	TRBV5-1	TRBD1	TRBJ1-1	TGCGCCAGCAACTTGGACGGTTCTATCTTCGACAGGGTGAGCACTGAAGCTTTCTTT	CASNLDGSIFDRVSTEAFF
-	TRBV7-6	-	TRBJ2-1	TGTGCCAGCAGCTTATGGGCCAGGAGCTCCTACAATGAGCAGTTCTTC	CASSLWARSSYNEQFF
few	TRBV2	-	TRBJ1-5	TGTGCCAGCAGGGTTGACAGTAGCAATCAGCCCCAGCATTTT	CASRVDSSNQPQHF
few	TRBV29-1	-	TRBJ2-3	TGCAGCGTCGAGGGACGGGAGAAGATCACAGATACGCAGTATTTT	CSVEGREKITDTQYF
few	TRBV7-2	-	TRBJ1-1	TGTGCCAGCAGCCCTAGATTTAACACTGAAGCTTTCTTT	CASSPRFNTEAFF
-	TRBV5-6	-	TRBJ2-3	TGTGCCGGCAGCCTCGACGGCAGCACAGATACGCAGTATTTT	CAGSLDGSTDTQYF
-	TRBV5-6	-	TRBJ2-6	TGTGCCAGCACCAGGCCCAACAACGTCCTGACTTTC	CASTRPNNVLTF
few	TRBV20-1	-	TRBJ2-3	TGCAGTGCTAGAGACCCCGGACGTCCGACAGATACGCAGTATTTT	CSARDPGRPTDTQYF
few	TRBV7-9	-	TRBJ2-7	TGTGCCAGCAGCTTAGGTCTCCCCGAGCAGTACTTC	CASSLGLPEQYF
-	TRBV28	TRBD1	TRBJ1-2	TGTGCCAGCAGTGGTCCGGGACAGGGGGCGCCGGGCTACACCTTC	CASSGPGQGAPGYTF
-	TRBV20-1	TRBD1	TRBJ2-5	TGCAGTGCTAGAGATCGTACAGGGGGCTATCTAGAGACCCAGTATTTC	CSARDRTGGYLETQYF